These 23 T cell receptor beta chains originate from one sample sequenced in a study of T cell repertoires in cytomegalovirus infection. These receptors' antigens are unknown. TCRdb itself ran the reads through MiXCR, one entry per CDR3 protein. The sample shows some 480,000 distinct CDR3 sequences, more than 30% of them seen only once. The sample here was cultured PBMCs, taken from culture after CMV antigen stimulation. These receptors were collected from a human donor in good health (CMV status not recorded). Some clones in this sample may be carry-over from other donors' samples.

This clonotype was picked up many times. V and J are TRBV18 and TRBJ1-2; D unresolved. In germline, CDR1 is KGHSH, CDR2 LQKENI. Trimming removed 3 bases from V and 3 bases from J, with 8 bases in between. CDR3 size: 13 residues. The DNA for the CDR3 is TGTGCCAGCTCACCCGGCGGCGACTATGGCTACACCTTC. Protein product: CASSPGGDYGYTF.

The chain has TRBV20-1 and TRBJ2-5; TRBD2 agrees at 8 bases. Trimming at V came to 3 bases and at J to 7 bases, leaving 13 bases not matched to a gene. Germline V lookup: CDR1 DFQATT, CDR2 SNEGSKA (reference sequence). This CDR3 is built from 15 residues. The CDR3 region has the DNA TGCAGTGCTAGCGGGGGGGCACCAGAGGCACTGACCCAGTACTTC. Translating gives CSASGGAPEALTQYF.

This chain joins TRBV6-1 and TRBJ2-5, with 11 bases lining up with TRBD1. Germline CDR1 is MNHNS and CDR2 is SASEGT. This CDR3 contains 18 residues. V was clipped by 7 bases and J by 5 bases; unmatched bases: 18. The CDR3 region is CASTKGTGGSRNLETQYF. The CDR3 nucleotides are TGTGCCAGCACAAAAGGGACAGGGGGATCGCGTAATCTGGAGACCCAGTACTTC.

The J gene is TRBJ2-1, the V gene TRBV5-1; 7 bases map to TRBD2. Losses at the gene ends were 0 bases for V and 6 bases for J; bases not matched to a gene: 6. Per the germline V gene, CDR1 is SGHRS and CDR2 is YFSETQ. The CDR3 extends over 15 amino acids. In DNA form, the CDR3 reads TGCGCCAGCAGCTTGGTTAGCGGGTGTATCAATGAGCAGTTCTTC. It encodes CASSLVSGCINEQFF. The variable domain in full, with the rest retrieved from reference TRBV5-1 and TRBJ2-1, is KAGVTQTPRYLIKTRGQQVTLSCSPISGHRSVSWYQQTPGQGLQFLFEYFSETQRNKGNFPGRFSGRQFSNSRSEMNVSTLELGDSALYLCASSLVSGCINEQFFGPGTRLTVL.

This clonotype was counted at least ten times. The chain links TRBV7-2 to TRBJ2-3; no definite D call. Trimming took off 7 bases at V and 0 bases at J, with 14 bases between the two ends. The CDR3 spans 15 residues. Germline V gene lookup returns CDR1 SGHTA and CDR2 FQGNSA. Here the CDR3 reads CASTSLPVSTDTQYF. In DNA, the CDR3 is TGTGCCAGCACTTCGCTACCCGTTAGCACAGATACGCAGTATTTT.

V usage is TRBV28 and J usage is TRBJ2-1; tentative D call: TRBD2 (5 bases). The length of the CDR3 is 14 residues. Trimming removed 7 bases from V and 0 bases from J, with 10 bases in between. In germline, CDR1 is MDHEN, CDR2 SYDVKM. CDR3: CASIEGSSYNEQFF. Written as DNA, the CDR3 is TGTGCCAGCATTGAGGGAAGCTCCTACAATGAGCAGTTCTTC.

In DNA form, the CDR3 reads TGTGCCACCAGTGATTTAAGGGGCAACAGGGGCCACACCGGGGAGCTGTTTTTT. It specifies CATSDLRGNRGHTGELFF. The gene calls are TRBV24-1 and TRBJ2-2; 7 bases align to TRBD1. Germline V CDR1 and CDR2: KGHDR, SFDVKD. CDR3 length equals 18 residues. Unmatched junction bases numbered 10, after V lost 1 base and J lost 3 bases.

The chain joins TRBV15 to TRBJ2-7; 8 positions match TRBD1. The ends lost 2 bases at V and 0 bases at J; junction bases unmatched: 3. The CDR3 consists of 15 residues. Germline V gene data show CDR1 as LNHNV and CDR2 as YYDKDF (reference sequence). The CDR3 loop is CATSRYRGSSYEQYF. The CDR3 nucleotides are TGTGCCACCAGCAGATACAGGGGGAGCTCCTACGAGCAGTACTTC.

This clonotype came up a few times. The genes are TRBV7-3 and TRBJ2-3, with D maybe TRBD2 (5 bases). The germline gives CDR1 SGHTA, CDR2 FQGTGA. The CDR3 runs 16 residues. V dropped 2 bases and J dropped 0 bases, with 12 bases sitting between them. The CDR3 DNA reads TGTGCCAGCAGCTTATTGCCCTGGACTAGCACAGATACGCAGTATTTT. Its protein is CASSLLPWTSTDTQYF.

This clonotype was detected only a few times. This chain connects TRBV5-5 to TRBJ2-7, with 8 bases identical to TRBD2. The germline V gene has CDR1 SGHKS and CDR2 YYEKEE (reference sequence). This CDR3 contains 15 residues. V lost 4 bases, J lost 3 bases, and 9 bases stayed unmatched. CDR3 sequence: CASSPRGGLDYEQYF. The CDR3 nucleotides read TGTGCCAGCAGCCCCCGGGGGGGACTGGACTACGAGCAGTACTTC.

This clonotype was seen repeatedly, ten times or more. The V gene is TRBV28, the J gene TRBJ1-6, with D maybe TRBD1 (5 bases). The CDR3 is 12 amino acids. V gave up 8 bases and J gave up 6 bases, with 8 bases separating them. Per germline, CDR1 MDHEN and CDR2 SYDVKM. Here the CDR3 DNA reads TGTGCCAGCGGGACGGGTAATTCACCCCTCCACTTT. Protein: CASGTGNSPLHF. The full variable domain, completed using reference TRBV28 and TRBJ1-6, is DVKVTQSSRYLVKRTGEKVFLECVQDMDHENMFWYRQDPGLGLRLIYFSYDVKMKEKGDIPEGYSVSREKKERFSLILESASTNQTSMYLCASGTGNSPLHFGNGTRLTVT.

V and J are TRBV4-3 and TRBJ2-3, with 10 bases that match TRBD1. J was trimmed by 6 bases and V by 1 base; bases with no gene match: 7. The germline V gene has CDR1 LGHNA and CDR2 YSLEER. CDR3 length equals 16 residues. The CDR3 protein is CASSQATGGETDTQYF. The DNA of the CDR3 is TGCGCCAGCAGCCAAGCGACAGGGGGCGAAACCGATACGCAGTATTTT.

Note on this clonotype: This likely comes from a read error, as the CDR3 has no conserved phenylalanine or tryptophan at its end. The V call is TRBV7-3, the J call TRBJ2-3; 7 bases agree with TRBD1. The V and J ends lost 1 base and 2 bases, in that order; junction bases with no gene match: 6. This CDR3 has 16 residues. Germline lookup yields CDR1 SGHTA and CDR2 FQGTGA. CDR3 sequence: CASSLRDSSFTDTQYL. For the CDR3, the DNA is TGTGCCAGCAGCTTAAGGGACAGTTCTTTCACAGATACGCAGTATCTT.

This clonotype occurred many times. The chain recombines TRBV7-2 with TRBJ2-7; 7 bases are shared with TRBD2. Germline CDR1 is SGHTA and CDR2 is FQGNSA. Trimming cost V 1 base and J 5 bases; bases outside gene matches: 11. This CDR3 has 16 amino acids. The CDR3 protein is CASSLDLWEGPDEQYF. The CDR3 DNA sequence: TGTGCCAGCAGCTTAGATTTGTGGGAGGGCCCCGACGAGCAGTACTTC.

Only a few counts were recorded for this clonotype. The rearrangement links TRBV6-8 to TRBJ2-7; D gene uncertain. Between the trimmed V and J ends, which lost 7 bases and 6 bases, there was a span of 16 bases. The CDR3 contains 13 residues. CDR1 and CDR2 (germline): MNHGY, SAAAGT. CDR3 nucleotide sequence: TGTGCCAGCACTTCTGCGGCCCTCGGCGAGCAGTACTTC. Protein: CASTSAALGEQYF.

The chain couples TRBV24-1 to TRBJ1-2, with D tentatively TRBD1 (6 bases). CDR3 length: 16 residues. Germline V gives CDR1 KGHDR, CDR2 SFDVKD. Trimming pared 5 bases from V and 3 bases from J, leaving 18 bases between. The CDR3 sequence: CATSGSPARGHYGYTF. CDR3 coding DNA: TGTGCCACCAGTGGGAGTCCGGCCCGGGGGCACTATGGCTACACCTTC.

The chain couples TRBV12-3 or TRBV12-4 to TRBJ2-7; 10 bases fit TRBD1. The V and J ends lost 4 bases and 3 bases, in that order; junction bases with no gene match: 6. The CDR3 spans 15 residues. CDR3 loop: CASSSSGQGIYEQYF. DNA for the CDR3: TGTGCCAGCAGTTCATCGGGACAGGGGATCTACGAGCAGTACTTC.

This clonotype was observed at least ten times. The chain is built from TRBV18 and TRBJ1-2, with 9 bases aligning to TRBD1. V lost 4 bases to trimming and J lost 4 bases; unmatched junction nucleotides: 1. Germline values: CDR1 KGHSH, CDR2 LQKENI. This CDR3 is built from 13 residues. Here the CDR3 reads CASSQDRGYGYTF. Here the CDR3 DNA reads TGTGCCAGCTCACAGGACAGGGGCTATGGCTACACCTTC.

V usage is TRBV5-1 and J usage is TRBJ2-1; TRBD2 matches 8 bases. The CDR3 is made up of 18 amino acids. Per germline, CDR1 SGHRS and CDR2 YFSETQ. V lost 1 base, J lost 8 bases, and 17 bases stayed unmatched. CDR3 sequence (DNA): TGCGCCAGCAGCTTGAGTTTGGCGGGACTAGACCTTTTCTATGAGCAGTTCTTC. This encodes CASSLSLAGLDLFYEQFF. Full variable domain (outside the CDR3, taken from reference TRBV5-1 and TRBJ2-1): KAGVTQTPRYLIKTRGQQVTLSCSPISGHRSVSWYQQTPGQGLQFLFEYFSETQRNKGNFPGRFSGRQFSNSRSEMNVSTLELGDSALYLCASSLSLAGLDLFYEQFFGPGTRLTVL.

The rearrangement joins TRBV29-1 to TRBJ2-3, with TRBD2 matching 8 bases. The CDR3 extends over 14 amino acids. Germline CDR1 SQVTM, CDR2 ANQGSEA. The ends lost 4 bases at V and 4 bases at J; junction bases unmatched: 7. The CDR3 protein is CSVAGGRGADTQYF. Written as DNA, the CDR3 is TGCAGCGTTGCTGGGGGGCGGGGGGCAGATACGCAGTATTTT.

This chain connects TRBV4-1 to TRBJ2-3; no firm D call. This CDR3 contains 15 residues. The V end was cut by 2 bases, the J end by 0 bases, with 9 bases between. Germline CDR1 reads MGHRA; CDR2 reads YSYEKL. The CDR3 nucleotides read TGCGCCAGCAGCCAACGACCCGGGAGCACAGATACGCAGTATTTT. Protein: CASSQRPGSTDTQYF.

The chain has TRBV24-1 and TRBJ2-1; 10 bases agree with TRBD2. The CDR3 has 16 residues. V trimming: 3 bases; J trimming: 1 base; junction bases outside the gene matches: 2. Germline values: CDR1 KGHDR, CDR2 SFDVKD. The CDR3, as DNA: TGTGCCACCAGTGATGCTAGCGGGAGTTCCTACAATGAGCAGTTCTTC. Residues: CATSDASGSSYNEQFF.

This clonotype was found many times. The V and J genes are TRBV7-8 and TRBJ2-3; 8 positions agree with TRBD1. Germline CDR1 reads SGHVS; CDR2 reads FQNEAQ. V dropped 1 base and J dropped 4; count of bases not matched to a gene: 1. This CDR3 has 14 residues. This CDR3 is CASSLVQGADTQYF. CDR3 nucleotide sequence: TGTGCCAGCAGCTTAGTACAGGGGGCAGATACGCAGTATTTT.